This T cell receptor beta chain originates from a study of ipilimumab plus nivolumab after autologous stem cell transplantation. Whole-study context: Patients received a median of about five ipilimumab and about 8 nivolumab doses. Whole-study results and caveats: Authors suggest TCR repertoire, Treg phenotype and gut microbiota support further study.

To note about this clone: Its target is not known.

Checkpoint therapy with ipilimumab 1 mg/kg began 14 to 28 days after transplant. Through week 26, nivolumab 3 mg/kg IV was given weeks 1, 4, 7, 10, then biweekly. CDR1 SGHRS and CDR2 YFSETQ come from the germline V gene. The CDR3 spans 16 residues. V shed 0 bases and J shed 0 bases, with 10 bases lying between them. TCRdb's copy holds only in-frame clones and misses some; the assay was immunoSEQ multiplex PCR. The repertoire holds fewer than 20,000 clones, with about 80% as singletons. The sequence came from a male donor with diffuse large B-cell lymphoma. The chain has TRBV5-1 and TRBJ1-5; D uncertain. Here the sequenced sample was PBMCs, taken in a trial of ipilimumab plus nivolumab as post-transplant consolidation. This chain's CDR3 is CASSLDGLYSNQPQHF. DNA of the CDR3: TGCGCCAGCAGCTTGGATGGGCTGTATAGCAATCAGCCCCAGCATTTT.